The 27 T cell receptor beta chains in this list originate from one sample, sequenced in a study of monozygotic twins with inflammatory bowel disease. Reprocessing the 5' RACE reads, TCRdb reports a single entry for every CDR3 protein and omits DNA. Recorded for this sample: tens of thousands of distinct CDR3 sequences. The sample taken for sequencing was blood. These receptors were collected from a human donor with ulcerative colitis or Crohn's disease, or a healthy co-twin of an affected twin (not recorded which).

The chain is built from TRBV11-2 and TRBJ1-5; checking the TCRdb D call of TRBD1 is not possible without DNA. The CDR3 covers 13 residues. Germline lookup yields CDR1 SGHAT and CDR2 FQNNGV. The CDR3 spells CASSGTAGGPQHF.

V and J are TRBV5-1 and TRBJ2-1; TCRdb's assignment of TRBD2 cannot be checked, as there is no DNA. Germline CDR1 and CDR2: SGHRS and YFSETQ. The CDR3 runs 15 residues. This chain's CDR3 is CASRPGLAGNNEQFF.

The chain combines TRBV5-4 with TRBJ2-1; TCRdb names TRBD2, which stays unverified in the absence of DNA. This CDR3 comprises 14 residues. Germline CDR1 and CDR2: SGHNT and YYREEE (reference sequence). The chain's CDR3 is CASPSSPSLNEQFF.

The rearrangement uses TRBV20-1 and TRBJ1-2. The CDR3 contains 14 residues. Germline CDR1 reads DFQATT; CDR2 reads SNEGSKA (reference sequence). The CDR3 loop reads CSAPEGQTTYGYTF.

The CDR3 here is CASSDAEGPTGELFF. This rearrangement joins TRBV7-7 to TRBJ2-2; TCRdb's D call of TRBD2 is untestable without DNA. There are 15 residues in the CDR3. CDR1 SSHAT and CDR2 FNYEAQ come from the germline V gene (reference sequence).

The chain employs TRBV18 and TRBJ2-5. CDR1 is KGHSH and CDR2 is LQKENI in the germline V gene. This CDR3 is built from 16 residues. The CDR3 loop is CASSPPGPRTRETQYF.

This chain connects TRBV5-1 to TRBJ1-1; TCRdb reports TRBD1, a call that lacks DNA to check it against. CDR3 length: 14 residues. From germline, CDR1 is SGHRS and CDR2 YFSETQ. The CDR3 reads CASSLVQGYTEAFF.

V is TRBV13 and J is TRBJ1-1; TCRdb's assignment of TRBD1 cannot be checked, as there is no DNA. This CDR3 has 15 residues. Germline V lookup: CDR1 PRHDT, CDR2 FYEKMQ (reference sequence). This CDR3 is CASTGVVGRNTEAFF.

The J gene is TRBJ2-3, the V gene TRBV5-1; there is no DNA to check the TCRdb D call of TRBD1. Germline V gene data show CDR1 as SGHRS and CDR2 as YFSETQ. The CDR3 is 16 amino acids. This CDR3 is CASSLGPGGSTDTQYF.

The CDR3 region is CASSFGGSSPSEQYF. This chain connects TRBV27 to TRBJ2-7; the D gene TCRdb calls, TRBD2, cannot be checked with no DNA. CDR1 MNHEY and CDR2 SMNVEV come from the germline V gene (reference sequence). There are 15 residues in the CDR3.

The rearrangement links TRBV29-1 to TRBJ2-1; TCRdb proposes TRBD1, but this gene call is untestable without DNA. The CDR3 has 15 amino acids. Germline CDR1 is SQVTM and CDR2 is ANQGSEA. The CDR3 protein is CSVSGGGGSYNEQFF.

This rearrangement joins TRBV7-2 to TRBJ1-5; checking the TCRdb D call of TRBD1 is not possible without DNA. The CDR3 totals 14 residues. Germline V gives CDR1 SGHTA, CDR2 FQGNSA. The CDR3 reads CASSFRGPNQPQHF.

The chain uses TRBV12-3 or TRBV12-4 and TRBJ2-6; TCRdb's D call of TRBD1 is untestable without DNA. The CDR3 has 15 residues. The CDR3: CASSRTGSGANVLTF.

The chain links TRBV7-8 to TRBJ2-2; checking the TCRdb D call of TRBD2 is not possible without DNA. This CDR3 is built from 17 residues. Germline V lookup: CDR1 SGHVS, CDR2 FQNEAQ. The CDR3 region is CASSPRLAGEPTGELFF.

The V call is TRBV6-2 or TRBV6-3, the J call TRBJ1-3; the TCRdb D gene call, TRBD1, has no DNA to confirm it. The CDR3 extends over 16 amino acids. The germline gives CDR1 MNHEY, CDR2 SVGEGT. CDR3 sequence: CASRTGVWTSGNTIYF.

The chain has TRBV7-3 and TRBJ1-1; TCRdb picks TRBD1, but there is no DNA to check that call. Germline V gene lookup returns CDR1 SGHTA and CDR2 FQGTGA. The CDR3 extends over 15 amino acids. This chain's CDR3 is CASSVSGGANTEAFF.

The chain links TRBV18 to TRBJ1-2; absent DNA, TCRdb's TRBD1 call cannot be checked. Germline assignment: CDR1 KGHSH and CDR2 LQKENI. The CDR3 has 15 residues. The CDR3 region is CASSPPSRAPYGYTF. The whole variable domain, remainder taken from reference TRBV18 and TRBJ1-2, is NAGVMQNPRHLVRRRGQEARLRCSPMKGHSHVYWYRQLPEEGLKFMVYLQKENIIDESGMPKERFSAEFPKEGPSILRIQQVVRGDSAAYFCASSPPSRAPYGYTFGSGTRLTVV.

The chain carries TRBV7-9 and TRBJ1-4; TCRdb outputs TRBD1, but without DNA this stays unchecked. Germline CDR1 reads SEHNR; CDR2 reads FQNEAQ (reference sequence). The CDR3 consists of 14 residues. The CDR3 spells CASSLGQPRGELFF.

This chain links TRBV5-5 with TRBJ2-7; absent DNA, TCRdb's TRBD2 call cannot be checked. Germline CDR1 is SGHKS and CDR2 is YYEKEE (reference sequence). This CDR3 spans 15 amino acids. CDR3 loop: CASSSVGLRGYEQYF.

This chain links TRBV25-1 with TRBJ1-2. This CDR3 is 14 amino acids long. From germline, CDR1 is MGHDK and CDR2 SYGVNS. The chain's CDR3 is CASSGLGMSDGYTF.

The V call is TRBV20-1, the J call TRBJ1-5; TCRdb calls TRBD1, which cannot be checked without DNA. This CDR3 has 13 residues. Looked up from germline, CDR1 is DFQATT and CDR2 is SNEGSKA (reference sequence). CDR3 sequence reads: CSAWDRDNQPQHF.

The gene calls are TRBV20-1 and TRBJ2-3; TCRdb designates TRBD1, a call that cannot be tested without DNA. In germline, CDR1 is DFQATT, CDR2 SNEGSKA (reference sequence). CDR3 length equals 18 residues. CDR3 amino acids: CSARVWVSGGTSTDTQYF.

This chain links TRBV7-9 with TRBJ2-1; as DNA is missing, the TRBD2 call by TCRdb cannot be tested. The CDR3 sequence is 15 residues long. The germline gives CDR1 SEHNR, CDR2 FQNEAQ (reference sequence). CDR3 protein: CASSSTSGDGNEQFF.

The chain carries TRBV6-5 and TRBJ1-2; the TRBD1 assignment by TCRdb is unverifiable without DNA. The CDR3 extends over 14 amino acids. Germline V gene data show CDR1 as MNHEY and CDR2 as SVGAGI. This CDR3 is CASSYGGTVDGYTF.

The V call is TRBV20-1, the J call TRBJ1-6; lacking DNA, the TRBD1 call made by TCRdb goes unchecked. The CDR3 totals 18 residues. Germline-derived CDR1 and CDR2 are DFQATT and SNEGSKA (reference sequence). The CDR3 loop is CSARDRRQGSSYNSPLHF.

The rearrangement joins TRBV2 to TRBJ2-7; TCRdb designates TRBD1, a call that cannot be tested without DNA. The CDR3 extends over 15 amino acids. Germline V gene lookup returns CDR1 SNHLY and CDR2 FYNNEI. CDR3 loop: CASRGPGQNFYEQYF. The whole variable domain, filled in from reference TRBV2 and TRBJ2-7, reads EPEVTQTPSHQVTQMGQEVILRCVPISNHLYFYWYRQILGQKVEFLVSFYNNEISEKSEIFDDQFSVERPDGSNFTLKIRSTKLEDSAMYFCASRGPGQNFYEQYFGPGTRLTVT.

The chain links TRBV18 to TRBJ2-2; lacking DNA, the TRBD2 call made by TCRdb goes unchecked. From germline, CDR1 is KGHSH and CDR2 LQKENI. This CDR3 is built from 14 residues. CDR3 in amino acids: CASRLEGVTGELFF.